A selection of T cell receptor beta chains follows, all from one sample in a study of cytotoxic CD8 clonotypes in ibrutinib-treated CLL. Clones were read by immunoSEQ multiplex PCR, and TCRdb kept only the in-frame ones, dropping some. The table has 20,000 to 25,000 clones, 55% to 85% seen once. Here the sequenced sample was PBMCs, taken after 12 months of ibrutinib treatment. The receptor set was obtained from a human donor with chronic lymphocytic leukemia. CDR3s include the opening cysteine and the closing phenylalanine or tryptophan. Each record gives: CDR3 protein, clone size, V gene. Where a row states a size, it is once, few, many or the class of an expanded clone; other rows omit it.

CASSQGQGSGEQYF NA TRBV6-5
CSAQTDYEQYF NA TRBV20-1
CASSSNRGQPQHF NA TRBV7-2
CASSAIGQLDEQYF NA TRBV27
CASSNTGTTGELFF NA TRBV5-1
CASSSSGGSQYNEQFF NA TRBV5-4
CASTNTGGSYEQYF few TRBV6-1
CASSVVGGPDTQYF NA TRBV9
CASSYAPNSPLHF NA TRBV7-8
CASSYGGQTYEQYF NA TRBV6-5
CASSSRVPGVPGTQYF NA TRBV7-7
CASSLGLAGNTGELFF NA TRBV7-6
CASSESRGDEQFF few TRBV10-1
CASSGQTKPKADEAFF NA TRBV6-1
CASWGSYNEQFF NA TRBV19
CASSLLSGGARETQYF NA TRBV7-8
CASSQGTSGETQYF NA TRBV4-2
CASSLQWTGEAFF NA TRBV7-2
CASSRDRGIPYEQYF NA TRBV19
CASSSQGIGSNQPQHF NA TRBV5-1
CASSISGTRVNEQFF NA TRBV28
CASSSSTSGAMDF NA TRBV11-2
CASSLDRVNTEAFF NA TRBV7-8
CASSLGRGAIRGRTGELFF NA TRBV5-6
CASSLSAVNTGELFF NA TRBV7-2
CASSLVRGASYNEQFF NA TRBV11-3
CASSILVRGGPEQFF few TRBV2
CASSRGGVTGELFF NA TRBV7-2
CASSLIQGYEQYF NA TRBV5-1
CSGVNRGSGLNTEAFF NA TRBV29-1
CASGGARPQHF few TRBV2
CATSRDLWEEMQFF NA TRBV15
CASSFHRGRYGYTF NA TRBV11-3
CASSRLNTEAFF NA TRBV6-5
CASSIAGINSYEQYF NA TRBV19
CASSPFRTDTQYF few TRBV27
CASRTGNQRGGETQYF NA TRBV2
CSVQRSGGIGEQYF few TRBV29-1
CASSRTSGDSGELFF once TRBV4-1
CASSPWVGLAGNTDTQYF NA TRBV28
CASRDPGLAGAGGELFF NA TRBV7-3
CASSLIGGLYEQYF NA TRBV28
CATRLSGADNSPLHF NA TRBV28
CASSSGPQRGSAIKTQYF NA TRBV11-2
CASSDRVSGNTIYF NA TRBV10-1
CASSKGQDSNQPQHF few TRBV9
CASSLQRYNEQFF few TRBV7-2
CASSIDRYEQYF NA TRBV7-9
CASSQDSRRPQWEQFF NA TRBV4-3
CASSEYREGGEAFF once TRBV2
CASSGTTGELFF NA TRBV2